The 20 T cell receptor beta chains in this list originate from one sample, sequenced in a study of blood T cell repertoires in COVID-19. Sequencing used immunoSEQ multiplex PCR; TCRdb keeps in-frame clones, though not all of them. The sample lists 130,000 to 150,000 clones, roughly 88% occurring once. The specimen was peripheral blood. The origin of the receptors is a woman between 50 and 59 years old with acute or convalescent COVID-19.

CDR3 sequence (DNA): TGTGCCAGCAGCCTCGGACAGGCGACAACTAATGAAAAACTGTTTTTT. This sequence encodes CASSLGQATTNEKLFF. The V call is TRBV4-2, the J call TRBJ1-4; 7 bases agree with TRBD1. Germline lookup yields CDR1 LGHNA and CDR2 YNFKEQ. With V trimmed by 4 bases and J by 0 bases, 5 bases remained unmatched. This CDR3 has 16 amino acids.

The chain couples TRBV4-2 to TRBJ1-2; no reliable D call. This CDR3 spans 15 amino acids. Germline CDR1 reads LGHNA; CDR2 reads YNFKEQ. Trimming took 0 bases from V and 8 from J, leaving 16 bases between them. The CDR3: CASSQDARPPPGYTF. In nucleotides, the CDR3 is TGTGCCAGCAGCCAAGATGCCAGGCCACCTCCCGGCTACACCTTC.

This chain joins TRBV11-2 and TRBJ2-5, with 7 bases matching TRBD1. The CDR3 consists of 12 residues. Per the germline V gene, CDR1 is SGHAT and CDR2 is FQNNGV. The V gene end was trimmed by 3 bases and the J gene end by 10 bases; junction bases not matched to a gene: 5. The CDR3 here is CASSLTGLDQYF. CDR3 bases: TGTGCCAGCAGCTTGACAGGGTTGGACCAGTACTTC.

The genes are TRBV18 and TRBJ2-7, with a weak D call TRBD1 (6 bases). CDR3 length: 15 residues. The germline V gene encodes CDR1 KGHSH and CDR2 LQKENI. The V and J ends lost 2 bases and 6 bases respectively, with 17 bases between them. This CDR3 is CASSPDREGVSEQYF. The CDR3 DNA is TGTGCCAGCTCACCAGATCGAGAGGGGGTGAGCGAGCAGTACTTC. The full variable domain, with the rest looked up from reference TRBV18 and TRBJ2-7, is NAGVMQNPRHLVRRRGQEARLRCSPMKGHSHVYWYRQLPEEGLKFMVYLQKENIIDESGMPKERFSAEFPKEGPSILRIQQVVRGDSAAYFCASSPDREGVSEQYFGPGTRLTVT.

This chain links TRBV9 with TRBJ2-1; 13 bases align to TRBD2. CDR1 is SGDLS, CDR2 YYNGEE, per germline. The CDR3 covers 13 residues. Trimming removed 7 bases from V and 10 bases from J; junction bases left unmatched: 5. The CDR3 nucleotides read TGTGCCAGCGGGACTAGCGGGACCCGGGAGCAGTTCTTC. The encoded protein is CASGTSGTREQFF.

The chain combines TRBV9 with TRBJ1-2; 11 nucleotides align to TRBD1. With 2 bases clipped from V and 3 bases from J, the junction kept 3 bases outside the gene matches. The CDR3 contains 15 residues. Germline CDR1 SGDLS, CDR2 YYNGEE. In nucleotides, the CDR3 is TGTGCCAGCAGCGTCGGGACAGGGGGGGACTATGGCTACACCTTC. Its translation: CASSVGTGGDYGYTF.

This sequence joins TRBV9 and TRBJ2-7, with D possibly being TRBD2 (6 bases). This CDR3 spans 16 amino acids. V was clipped by 4 bases and J by 5 bases, with 22 bases between them. CDR1 SGDLS and CDR2 YYNGEE come from the germline V gene. CDR3 loop: CASSPSPGLLRDEQYF. The CDR3 DNA is TGTGCCAGCAGCCCTTCTCCGGGACTCCTCAGGGACGAGCAGTACTTC.

The chain is built from TRBV15 and TRBJ2-5, with unresolved D. CDR3 length: 12 residues. The germline CDR1 and CDR2 sequences are LNHNV and YYDKDF (reference sequence). V lost 2 bases and J lost 2, with 3 bases in between. The CDR3 here is CATSRYQETQYF. The CDR3 DNA follows: TGTGCCACCAGCAGATATCAAGAGACCCAGTACTTC.

The chain recombines TRBV11-2 with TRBJ2-1; TRBD1 agrees at 11 bases. Germline V CDR1 and CDR2: SGHAT, FQNNGV. After removal of 1 base from V and 9 bases from J, the junction contained 5 bases not matched to a gene. The CDR3 contains 15 residues. The CDR3 loop reads CASSLVRTGGFEQFF. The CDR3 DNA reads as TGTGCCAGCAGCTTAGTGAGGACAGGGGGCTTTGAGCAGTTCTTC.

This chain uses TRBV2 with TRBJ2-5, with D tentatively TRBD2 (6 bases). The CDR3 is 12 residues long. CDR1 SNHLY and CDR2 FYNNEI come from the germline V gene. V lost 10 bases and J lost 5, with 14 bases in between. CDR3 residues: CAIRLATETQYF. CDR3 in DNA: TGTGCCATCCGGCTAGCGACTGAGACCCAGTACTTC.

The rearrangement links TRBV6-5 to TRBJ1-5; no reliable D call. The CDR3 covers 14 residues. V was pared by 11 bases and J by 3 bases, with 17 bases between. From germline, CDR1 is MNHEY and CDR2 SVGAGI. The DNA for the CDR3 is TGTGCCGGCTCTGACTTGTTCCACAATCAGCCCCAGCATTTT. Translation: CAGSDLFHNQPQHF.

V is TRBV4-1 and J is TRBJ2-7, with D perhaps TRBD1 (5 bases). Germline CDR1 reads MGHRA; CDR2 reads YSYEKL. V gave up 4 bases and J gave up 3 bases, with 7 bases separating them. The CDR3 has 12 residues. CDR3 sequence reads: CASSLRDYEQYF. DNA for the CDR3: TGCGCCAGCAGCCTCAGGGACTACGAGCAGTACTTC.

V is TRBV9 and J is TRBJ2-3, with D possibly TRBD1 on 6 matching bases. Germline lookup yields CDR1 SGDLS and CDR2 YYNGEE. CDR3 length: 15 residues. V was trimmed by 1 base and J by 1 base, leaving 10 bases between them. The CDR3 loop reads CASSVLGGGTDTQYF. The DNA of the CDR3 is TGTGCCAGCAGCGTACTAGGGGGTGGCACAGATACGCAGTATTTT.

V gene TRBV25-1 combines with J gene TRBJ1-4; a weak D match, TRBD1 (6 bases). CDR3 length equals 14 residues. Germline lookup yields CDR1 MGHDK and CDR2 SYGVNS. V lost 4 bases, J lost 0 bases, and 6 bases lay in between. The CDR3 DNA reads TGTGCCAGCAGTGGGACAGCAACTAATGAAAAACTGTTTTTT. Its protein is CASSGTATNEKLFF.

This rearrangement joins TRBV5-1 to TRBJ2-7; D is perhaps TRBD2 (6 bases). Trimming took 0 bases from V and 2 from J, leaving 15 bases between them. The germline CDR1 and CDR2 sequences are SGHRS and YFSETQ. CDR3 size: 16 residues. CDR3 amino acids: CASSLDVAGPTYEQYF. The DNA for the CDR3 is TGCGCCAGCAGCTTGGACGTCGCGGGGCCAACCTACGAGCAGTACTTC.

This rearrangement joins TRBV7-2 to TRBJ1-2; 11 bases fit TRBD1. Germline trimming cut 2 bases from V and 7 bases from J; bases unmatched to any gene: 6. The CDR3 contains 15 residues. Germline V gives CDR1 SGHTA, CDR2 FQGNSA. CDR3 coding DNA: TGTGCCAGCAGCTTATCAGGACAGGGGGCGGGTGGCTACACCTTC. The encoded protein is CASSLSGQGAGGYTF.

This clone was observed a handful of times. This chain connects TRBV9 to TRBJ2-7; 7 bases map to TRBD1. The J segment lost 5 bases and the V segment lost 0 bases, leaving 5 bases of the junction unmatched. This CDR3 has 14 amino acids. From germline, CDR1 is SGDLS and CDR2 YYNGEE. The CDR3 here is CASSVDGQDHEQYF. DNA for the CDR3: TGTGCCAGCAGCGTAGATGGACAGGACCACGAGCAGTACTTC.

In its sample, this clone was seen a few times. The chain links TRBV15 to TRBJ2-7; TRBD1 is a possible D gene (5 bases). Trimming took off 0 bases at V and 9 bases at J, with 9 bases between the two ends. This CDR3 contains 12 residues. Germline V CDR1 and CDR2: LNHNV, YYDKDF (reference sequence). This CDR3 reads CATSRDKGVQYF. The CDR3 nucleotides are TGTGCCACCAGCAGAGATAAAGGGGTGCAGTACTTC.

The chain has TRBV10-2 and TRBJ2-1, with 9 positions matching TRBD1. The CDR3 runs 15 residues. Germline loops: CDR1 WSHSY, CDR2 SAAADI. V lost 2 bases and J lost 2; bases outside the gene matches: 1. The CDR3 DNA follows: TGCGCCAGCAGTGAGGGACAGGGGCCCTACAATGAGCAGTTCTTC. Translating it yields CASSEGQGPYNEQFF.

About this clone itself: This specimen includes other DNA sequences encoding the same CDR3. The chain recombines TRBV5-1 with TRBJ2-5; 13 bases map to TRBD2. The CDR3 has 15 amino acids. The V segment lost 0 bases and the J segment 5 bases; nucleotides outside the gene matches: 1. Germline V gene data show CDR1 as SGHRS and CDR2 as YFSETQ. The CDR3 region is CASSLGLAGGETQYF. The CDR3 nucleotides read TGCGCCAGCAGCTTGGGACTAGCGGGAGGTGAGACCCAGTACTTC.